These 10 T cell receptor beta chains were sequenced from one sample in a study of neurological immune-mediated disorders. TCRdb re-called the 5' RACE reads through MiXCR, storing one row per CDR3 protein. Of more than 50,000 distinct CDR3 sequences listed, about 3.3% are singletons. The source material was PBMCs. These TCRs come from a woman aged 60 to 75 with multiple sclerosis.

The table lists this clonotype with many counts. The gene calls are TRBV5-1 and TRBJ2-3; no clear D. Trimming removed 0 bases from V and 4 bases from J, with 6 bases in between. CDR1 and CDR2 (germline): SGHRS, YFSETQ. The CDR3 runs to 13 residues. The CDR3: CASSLASPDTQYF. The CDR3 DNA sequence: TGCGCCAGCAGCTTGGCGAGTCCAGATACGCAGTATTTT.

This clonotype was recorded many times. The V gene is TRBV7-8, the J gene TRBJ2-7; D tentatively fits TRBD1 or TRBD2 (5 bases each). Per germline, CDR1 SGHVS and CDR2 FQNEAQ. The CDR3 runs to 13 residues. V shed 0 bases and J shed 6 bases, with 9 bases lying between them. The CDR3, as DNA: TGTGCCAGCAGCTTAGCTTGGGGGAGCGAGCAGTACTTC. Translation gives CASSLAWGSEQYF. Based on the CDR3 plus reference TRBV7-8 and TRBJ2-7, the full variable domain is GAGVSQSPRYKVAKRGQDVALRCDPISGHVSLFWYQQALGQGPEFLTYFQNEAQLDKSGLPSDRFFAERPEGSVSTLKIQRTQQEDSAVYLCASSLAWGSEQYFGPGTRLTVT.

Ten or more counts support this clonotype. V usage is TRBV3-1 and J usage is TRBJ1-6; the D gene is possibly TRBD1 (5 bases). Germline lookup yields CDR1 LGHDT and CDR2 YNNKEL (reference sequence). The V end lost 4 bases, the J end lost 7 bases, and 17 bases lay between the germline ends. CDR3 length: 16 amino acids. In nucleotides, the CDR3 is TGTGCCAGCAGCCGCTCTGGCGCAGGGACCAATTCACCCCTCCACTTT. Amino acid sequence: CASSRSGAGTNSPLHF.

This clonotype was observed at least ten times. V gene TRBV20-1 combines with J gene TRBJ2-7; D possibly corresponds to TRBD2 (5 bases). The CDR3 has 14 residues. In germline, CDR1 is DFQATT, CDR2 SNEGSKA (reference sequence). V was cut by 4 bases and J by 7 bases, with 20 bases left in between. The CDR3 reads CSATAMDSLTEQYF. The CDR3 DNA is TGCAGTGCTACAGCAATGGACTCCCTGACTGAGCAGTACTTC.

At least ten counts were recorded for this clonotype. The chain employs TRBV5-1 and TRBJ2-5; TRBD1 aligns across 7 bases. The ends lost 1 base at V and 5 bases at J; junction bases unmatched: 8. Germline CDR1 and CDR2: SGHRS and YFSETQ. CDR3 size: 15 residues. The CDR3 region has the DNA TGCGCCAGCAGCTTGACTGTAGGGGGCGGTGAGACCCAGTACTTC. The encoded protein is CASSLTVGGGETQYF. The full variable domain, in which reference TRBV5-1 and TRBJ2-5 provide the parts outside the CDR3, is KAGVTQTPRYLIKTRGQQVTLSCSPISGHRSVSWYQQTPGQGLQFLFEYFSETQRNKGNFPGRFSGRQFSNSRSEMNVSTLELGDSALYLCASSLTVGGGETQYFGPGTRLLVL.

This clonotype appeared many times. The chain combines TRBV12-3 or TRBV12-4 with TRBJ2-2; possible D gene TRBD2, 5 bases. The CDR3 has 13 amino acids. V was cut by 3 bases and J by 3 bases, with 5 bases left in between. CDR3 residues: CASSLRDTGELFF. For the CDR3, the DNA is TGTGCCAGCAGTTTGAGGGACACCGGGGAGCTGTTTTTT.

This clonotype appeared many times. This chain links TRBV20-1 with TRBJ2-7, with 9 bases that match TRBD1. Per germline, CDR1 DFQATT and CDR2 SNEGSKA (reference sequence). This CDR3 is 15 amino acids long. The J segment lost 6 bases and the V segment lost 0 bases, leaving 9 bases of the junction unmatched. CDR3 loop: CSARDGTGILSEQYF. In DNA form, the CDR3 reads TGCAGTGCTAGAGACGGGACAGGGATTCTGAGCGAGCAGTACTTC.

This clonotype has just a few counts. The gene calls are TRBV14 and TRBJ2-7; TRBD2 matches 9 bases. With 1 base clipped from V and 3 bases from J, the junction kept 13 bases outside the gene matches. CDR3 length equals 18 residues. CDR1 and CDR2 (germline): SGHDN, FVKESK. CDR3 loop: CASSQGRGLAASRYEQYF. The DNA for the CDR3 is TGTGCCAGCAGCCAAGGGAGGGGACTAGCTGCTTCCCGCTACGAGCAGTACTTC.

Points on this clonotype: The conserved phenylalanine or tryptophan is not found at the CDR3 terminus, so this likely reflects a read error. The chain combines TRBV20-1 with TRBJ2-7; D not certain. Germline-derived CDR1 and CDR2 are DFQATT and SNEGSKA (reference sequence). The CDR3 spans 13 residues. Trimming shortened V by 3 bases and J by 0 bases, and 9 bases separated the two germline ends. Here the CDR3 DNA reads TGCAGTGCTAGGACCTATAACTCCTACGAGCAGTACAAC. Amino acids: CSARTYNSYEQYN.

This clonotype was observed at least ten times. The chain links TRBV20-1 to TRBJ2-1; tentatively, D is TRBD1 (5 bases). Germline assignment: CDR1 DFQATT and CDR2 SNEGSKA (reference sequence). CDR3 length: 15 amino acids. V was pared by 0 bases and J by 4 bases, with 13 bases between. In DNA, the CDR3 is TGCAGTGCTAGAGAAGGGGCTAGGTTGTACAATGAGCAGTTCTTC. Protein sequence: CSAREGARLYNEQFF.